This record covers a single T cell receptor beta chain. Its antigen remains unidentified. V gave up 4 bases and J gave up 0 bases, with 13 bases separating them. This CDR3 is built from 15 residues. Germline lookup yields CDR1 SGHRS and CDR2 YFSETQ. The United States was where all participants with HIV were treated. An immunoSEQ assay, version v3.0, was performed at survey level. The table came from immunoSEQ multiplex PCR; TCRdb's copy has only in-frame clones and leaves some out. Counted here are about 40,000 clones, roughly nine tenths occurring once; the ten biggest clones make up approximately 5%. The sample is drawn from a study of long-term antiretroviral therapy in people with HIV. Findings and limits, study-wide: Dominant in the repertoire at all time points were clones expanded before ART. ART adherence, viral resistance and therapy changes went unrecorded. Post-treatment diversity went higher with ART but stayed below transplant donor controls.

This receptor was obtained from a woman in her 50s with HIV. Material: unsorted PBMCs, obtained 0.1 years before starting antiretroviral therapy. V gene TRBV5-1 combines with J gene TRBJ1-1; D gene uncertain. CDR3 nucleotides: TGCGCCAGCAGCCCCCTGGCAGACATGAACACTGAAGCTTTCTTT. It translates to CASSPLADMNTEAFF.